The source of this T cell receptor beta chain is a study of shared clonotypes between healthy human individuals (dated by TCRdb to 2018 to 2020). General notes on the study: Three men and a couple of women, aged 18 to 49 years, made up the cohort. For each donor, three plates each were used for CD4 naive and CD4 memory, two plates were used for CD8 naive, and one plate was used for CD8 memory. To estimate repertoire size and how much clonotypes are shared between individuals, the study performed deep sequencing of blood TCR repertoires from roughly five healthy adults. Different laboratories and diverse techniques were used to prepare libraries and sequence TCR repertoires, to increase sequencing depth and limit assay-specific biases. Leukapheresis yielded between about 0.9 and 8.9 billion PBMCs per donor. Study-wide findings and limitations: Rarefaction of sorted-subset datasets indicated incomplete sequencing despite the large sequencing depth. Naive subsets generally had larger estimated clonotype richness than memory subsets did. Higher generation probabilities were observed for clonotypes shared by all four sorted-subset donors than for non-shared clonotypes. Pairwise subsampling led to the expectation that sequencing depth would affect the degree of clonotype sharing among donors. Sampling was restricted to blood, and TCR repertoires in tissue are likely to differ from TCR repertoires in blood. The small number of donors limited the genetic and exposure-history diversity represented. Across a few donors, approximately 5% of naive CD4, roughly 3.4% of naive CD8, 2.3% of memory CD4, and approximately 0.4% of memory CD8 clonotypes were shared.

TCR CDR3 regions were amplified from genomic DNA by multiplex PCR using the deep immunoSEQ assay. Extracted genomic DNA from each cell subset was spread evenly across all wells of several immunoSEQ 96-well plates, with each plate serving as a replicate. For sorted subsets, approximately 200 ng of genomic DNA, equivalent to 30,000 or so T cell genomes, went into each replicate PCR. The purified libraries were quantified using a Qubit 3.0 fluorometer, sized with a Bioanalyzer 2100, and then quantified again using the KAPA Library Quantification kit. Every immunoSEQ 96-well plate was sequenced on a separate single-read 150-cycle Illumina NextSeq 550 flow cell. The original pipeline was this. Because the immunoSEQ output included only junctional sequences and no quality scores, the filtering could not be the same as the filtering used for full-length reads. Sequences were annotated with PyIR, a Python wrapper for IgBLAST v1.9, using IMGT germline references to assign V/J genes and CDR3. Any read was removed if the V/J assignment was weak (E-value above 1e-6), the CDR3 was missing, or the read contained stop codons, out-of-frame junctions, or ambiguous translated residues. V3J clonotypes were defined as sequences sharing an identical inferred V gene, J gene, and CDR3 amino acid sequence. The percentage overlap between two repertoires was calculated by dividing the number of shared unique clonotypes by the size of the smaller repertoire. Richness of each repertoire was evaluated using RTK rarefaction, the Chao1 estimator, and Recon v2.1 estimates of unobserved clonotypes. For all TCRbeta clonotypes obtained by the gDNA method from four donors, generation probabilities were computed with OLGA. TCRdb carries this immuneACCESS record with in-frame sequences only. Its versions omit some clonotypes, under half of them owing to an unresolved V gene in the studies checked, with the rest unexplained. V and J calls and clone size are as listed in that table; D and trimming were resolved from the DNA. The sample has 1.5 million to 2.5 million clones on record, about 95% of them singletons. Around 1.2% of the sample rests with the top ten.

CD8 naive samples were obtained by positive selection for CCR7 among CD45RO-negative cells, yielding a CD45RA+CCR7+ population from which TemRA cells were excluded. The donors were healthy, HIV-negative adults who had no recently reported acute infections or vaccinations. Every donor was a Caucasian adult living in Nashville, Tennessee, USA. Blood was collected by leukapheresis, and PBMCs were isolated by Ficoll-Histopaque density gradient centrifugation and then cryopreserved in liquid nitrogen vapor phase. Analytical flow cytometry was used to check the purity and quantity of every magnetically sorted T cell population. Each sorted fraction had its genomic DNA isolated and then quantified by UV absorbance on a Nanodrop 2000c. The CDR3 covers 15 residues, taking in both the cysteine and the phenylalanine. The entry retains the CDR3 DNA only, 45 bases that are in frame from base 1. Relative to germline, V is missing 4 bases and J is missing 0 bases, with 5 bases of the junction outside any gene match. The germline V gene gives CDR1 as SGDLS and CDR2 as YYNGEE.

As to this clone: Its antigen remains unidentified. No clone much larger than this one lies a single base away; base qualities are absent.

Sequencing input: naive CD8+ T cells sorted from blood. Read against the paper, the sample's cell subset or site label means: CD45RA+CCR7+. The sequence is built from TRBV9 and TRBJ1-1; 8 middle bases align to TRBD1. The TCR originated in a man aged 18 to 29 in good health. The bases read TGTGCCAGCAGCCCCCAGACAGGGGTGAACACTGAAGCTTTCTTT. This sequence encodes CASSPQTGVNTEAFF.